This TCR beta chain was identified during a study of monozygotic twins with inflammatory bowel disease (dated by TCRdb to the late 2010s). With respect to the entire study: A total of roughly 28 monozygotic twin pairs were included in the full study, comprising nine German pairs (four IBD-concordant, five IBD-discordant) and 19 IBD-discordant Danish pairs. Each individual had, on average, about 151 000 unique TCRalpha sequences and 181 000 unique TCRbeta sequences available for analysis. The search for disease-associated traits relied mainly on comparing, within discordant pairs, IBD patients with their genetically identical healthy co-twins. General conclusions and limits of the study: Differing immunosuppressive treatments among patients may have added background noise and inter-individual variability to the repertoires. Distinction between different T cell subtypes could not be achieved in the analysis. A decrease in TCRbeta repertoire diversity, as measured by inverse Simpson index, was observed in IBD patients compared with their healthy co-twins. No single strong signal or clonotype linked to IBD turned up in the results, so the idea that one exists was not supported. Repertoire similarity did not differ between concordant and discordant twins, which could be due to limited statistical power. IBD patients shared fewer clonotypes with other individuals than healthy twins did, most markedly in patients showing signs of disease activity.

Of note for this clonotype: No cognate antigen has been identified for it.

From each donor, a roughly 2.5 ml peripheral blood sample was drawn into PAXgene tubes and stored at -80 degrees C. Without T cell sorting, total RNA was isolated from whole blood using the PAXgene blood miRNA kit on an automated QIAcube. Peripheral blood from monozygotic twin pairs, either concordant or discordant for inflammatory bowel disease, underwent deep TCRalpha and TCRbeta repertoire profiling that used unique molecular barcoding. Smoking habits were recorded for all twin pairs, and individuals were classified as current, former or never smokers. The germline V gene provides CDR1 SGHAT and CDR2 FQNNGV. Taken from cysteine to phenylalanine, the CDR3 has 19 residues. The protein alone is recorded here. Libraries came from 5' RACE. Each TCR library was prepared from around 3,200 ng of total RNA. For each sample, cDNA synthesis with SMARTScribe reverse transcriptase was split into eight separate reactions. During cDNA synthesis, template switching was used to introduce unique molecular identifiers that contained a 6-nucleotide sample barcode. Two nested PCRs of about 15 and 9 cycles amplified the TCRalpha and TCRbeta cDNA, and bead purification followed each PCR. Before amplification, the cDNA was treated with uracil DNA-glycosylase and purified using the QIAquick PCR purification kit. In the second PCR, Illumina TruSeq-compatible adapters and sample-specific barcodes were added. Library quality and concentration were assessed using TapeStation and Qubit, and roughly 5 ng of each library was pooled. Pooled libraries were sequenced on an Illumina HiSeq2500 single-index Rapid Run with 2 x 100 bp reads and custom sequencing primers. In the source study's methods: MiGEC version 1.2.6 was used for UMI-based consensus assembly to correct PCR and sequencing errors. V(D)J alignment, clonotype assembly and CDR3 extraction were performed with MiXCR version 2.1.1. To normalise gene usage, clonotype sharing and MAIT/NKT TCR abundance, the analysis used the top 1000, 10 000 and 20 000 clonotypes per sample. Diversity was computed as the inverse Simpson index with the vegan R package after downsampling to 27 000 UMIs. Paired Mann-Whitney U tests were applied to discordant twin pairs, with Benjamini-Hochberg correction for multiple testing. Reprocessed by TCRdb, the reads give a single entry per CDR3 protein sequence, without DNA. For this entry, the V and J calls and clone size follow TCRdb and not the study's own pipeline. The table for this sample lists around 97,000 distinct CDR3 sequences. The ten largest clones take up less than 2% of the sample.

The source material was blood. The V gene is TRBV11-2 and the J gene is TRBJ2-5; TCRdb picks TRBD1, but there is no DNA to check that call. This clonotype originated in a human donor with ulcerative colitis or Crohn's disease, or a healthy co-twin of an affected twin (not recorded which). The CDR3 is CASSLFPGAIVLNQETQYF.